These 24 T cell receptor beta chains came from one sample sequenced in a study of OX40 agonist ivuxolimab in advanced cancers. The repertoire was sequenced with immunoSEQ multiplex PCR; TCRdb's copy has only in-frame clones and lacks some. The table has about 35,000 clones, 92% seen once. This specimen consisted of CD4+ or CD8+ T cells sorted from blood, obtained in a trial of the OX40 agonist ivuxolimab. The receptors stem from an adult with an advanced solid tumor such as melanoma, head and neck, liver or kidney cancer.

The chain joins TRBV4-1 to TRBJ1-6; 7 positions agree with TRBD1. The CDR3 has 15 residues. Germline trimming cut 4 bases from V and 7 bases from J; bases unmatched to any gene: 7. Germline-derived CDR1 and CDR2 are MGHRA and YSYEKL. The CDR3 protein is CASSLAGQQNSPLHF. The CDR3 DNA reads as TGCGCCAGCAGCCTGGCGGGACAGCAAAATTCACCCCTCCACTTT.

The rearrangement links TRBV7-2 to TRBJ1-4; tentative D call: TRBD1 (6 bases). CDR1 and CDR2 (germline): SGHTA, FQGNSA. V was pared by 3 bases and J by 7 bases, with 9 bases between. This CDR3 is built from 13 residues. The CDR3 nucleotides are TGTGCCAGCAGCTTTACAGGGCCTGAAAAACTGTTTTTT. Translating it yields CASSFTGPEKLFF.

This chain links TRBV7-8 with TRBJ2-1, with 8 bases identical to TRBD2. There are 15 residues in the CDR3. V shed 1 base and J 2 bases; nucleotides not matched to a gene: 1. Germline CDR1 SGHVS, CDR2 FQNEAQ. CDR3 residues: CASSLVGGAYNEQFF. As DNA, the CDR3 is TGTGCCAGCAGCTTAGTCGGGGGGGCCTACAATGAGCAGTTCTTC. Supplemented by reference TRBV7-8 and TRBJ2-1, the full variable domain reads GAGVSQSPRYKVAKRGQDVALRCDPISGHVSLFWYQQALGQGPEFLTYFQNEAQLDKSGLPSDRFFAERPEGSVSTLKIQRTQQEDSAVYLCASSLVGGAYNEQFFGPGTRLTVL.

V usage is TRBV28 and J usage is TRBJ1-1, with D possibly TRBD1 on 5 matching bases. This CDR3 region has 15 residues. The V end lost 4 bases, the J end lost 0 bases, and 12 bases lay between the germline ends. Germline values: CDR1 MDHEN, CDR2 SYDVKM. The chain's CDR3 is CASSSTGPMNTEAFF. The CDR3 DNA sequence: TGTGCCAGCAGTTCGACGGGACCGATGAACACTGAAGCTTTCTTT. The full variable domain, with the rest looked up from reference TRBV28 and TRBJ1-1, is DVKVTQSSRYLVKRTGEKVFLECVQDMDHENMFWYRQDPGLGLRLIYFSYDVKMKEKGDIPEGYSVSREKKERFSLILESASTNQTSMYLCASSSTGPMNTEAFFGQGTRLTVV.

The chain combines TRBV6-6 with TRBJ2-7, with D possibly TRBD1 on 5 matching bases. V was cut by 11 bases and J by 3 bases, with 8 bases left in between. Germline CDR1 reads MNHNY; CDR2 reads SVGAGI (reference sequence). The CDR3 extends over 10 amino acids. Here the CDR3 reads CALGLYEQYF. The CDR3, as DNA: TGTGCCCTGGGGCTCTACGAGCAGTACTTC.

The chain links TRBV7-9 to TRBJ1-3, with D hard to call. The V and J ends lost 5 bases and 0 bases respectively, with 14 bases between them. Germline values: CDR1 SEHNR, CDR2 FQNEAQ (reference sequence). The CDR3 covers 16 residues. CDR3 sequence (DNA): TGTGCCAGCAGCCTCCTCTCCGAAATCTCTGGAAACACCATATATTTT. Protein sequence: CASSLLSEISGNTIYF. Drawing the rest from reference TRBV7-9 and TRBJ1-3, the complete variable domain is DTGVSQNPRHKITKRGQNVTFRCDPISEHNRLYWYRQTLGQGPEFLTYFQNEAQLEKSRLLSDRFSAERPKGSFSTLEIQRTEQGDSAMYLCASSLLSEISGNTIYFGEGSWLTVV.

As for this clone: One end of the junction is discordant with germline, which a read error may explain. The V and J genes are TRBV7-7 and TRBJ2-3, with D perhaps TRBD2 (7 bases). Germline CDR1 and CDR2: SSHAT and FNYEAQ (reference sequence). CDR3 length: 14 residues. CDR3 protein: CASSLDGGPGTQYF. CDR3 DNA sequence: TGTGCTAGCAGCTTAGACGGGGGGCCCGGTACGCAGTATTTT.

This chain links TRBV5-1 with TRBJ2-3; the D gene is possibly TRBD2 (6 bases). The CDR3 spans 15 residues. V shed 0 bases and J shed 2 bases, with 10 bases lying between them. The germline gives CDR1 SGHRS, CDR2 YFSETQ. The CDR3 bases are TGCGCCAGCAGCTTGGATCTAGCGACCACAGATACGCAGTATTTT. This encodes CASSLDLATTDTQYF.

This chain links TRBV5-1 with TRBJ2-2; the D is unclear. Between the trimmed V and J ends, which lost 0 bases and 3 bases, there was a span of 3 bases. The CDR3 has 13 residues. The germline gives CDR1 SGHRS, CDR2 YFSETQ. The CDR3 loop reads CASSLEDTGELFF. Here the CDR3 DNA reads TGCGCCAGCAGCTTGGAGGACACCGGGGAGCTGTTTTTT. The full variable domain, with the rest looked up from reference TRBV5-1 and TRBJ2-2, is KAGVTQTPRYLIKTRGQQVTLSCSPISGHRSVSWYQQTPGQGLQFLFEYFSETQRNKGNFPGRFSGRQFSNSRSEMNVSTLELGDSALYLCASSLEDTGELFFGEGSRLTVL.

This clone was detected a few times. The V call is TRBV25-1, the J call TRBJ2-5; maybe TRBD2 (6 bases). V was clipped by 6 bases and J by 3 bases, with 20 bases between them. Germline V gives CDR1 MGHDK, CDR2 SYGVNS. The CDR3 covers 16 residues. DNA for the CDR3: TGTGCCAGCAGCGATAGGGACTTCACTTTTAAAGAGACCCAGTACTTC. Translation: CASSDRDFTFKETQYF.

This chain connects TRBV6-5 to TRBJ1-1, with TRBD1 as a possible D gene (5 bases). Germline CDR1 is MNHEY and CDR2 is SVGAGI. V gave up 8 bases and J gave up 4 bases, with 8 bases separating them. The CDR3 extends over 11 amino acids. CDR3 in amino acids: CASGQGTEAFF. The CDR3, as DNA: TGTGCCAGCGGGCAGGGCACTGAAGCTTTCTTT.

The genes are TRBV4-3 and TRBJ1-1; 8 positions agree with TRBD1. The V and J ends lost 4 bases and 0 bases, in that order; junction bases with no gene match: 4. CDR1 LGHNA and CDR2 YSLEER come from the germline V gene. The CDR3 is 15 amino acids. DNA of the CDR3: TGCGCCAGCAGCCGCGCAGGGGGCTTGAACACTGAAGCTTTCTTT. As protein: CASSRAGGLNTEAFF.

The CDR3 nucleotides read TGTGCCAGCTCACCATCTAGCGGGGGTTTCTCCGGGGAGCTGTTTTTT. It codes for CASSPSSGGFSGELFF. The J gene is TRBJ2-2, the V gene TRBV18, with 10 bases lining up with TRBD2. The CDR3 runs to 16 residues. Germline CDR1 reads KGHSH; CDR2 reads LQKENI. V was pared by 2 bases and J by 6 bases, with 6 bases of the junction left unmatched. Complete variable domain (other parts from reference TRBV18 and TRBJ2-2): NAGVMQNPRHLVRRRGQEARLRCSPMKGHSHVYWYRQLPEEGLKFMVYLQKENIIDESGMPKERFSAEFPKEGPSILRIQQVVRGDSAAYFCASSPSSGGFSGELFFGEGSRLTVL.

V gene TRBV9 combines with J gene TRBJ1-1; possibly TRBD1 for D (5 bases). This CDR3 has 14 amino acids. Per the germline V gene, CDR1 is SGDLS and CDR2 is YYNGEE. V lost 3 bases, J lost 3 bases, and 12 bases lay in between. The CDR3 reads CASSAITGYTEAFF. Here the CDR3 DNA reads TGTGCCAGCAGCGCTATTACAGGATACACTGAAGCTTTCTTT. The entire variable domain, with the rest obtained from reference TRBV9 and TRBJ1-1, is as follows: DSGVTQTPKHLITATGQRVTLRCSPRSGDLSVYWYQQSLDQGLQFLIQYYNGEERAKGNILERFSAQQFPDLHSELNLSSLELGDSALYFCASSAITGYTEAFFGQGTRLTVV.

The chain is built from TRBV28 and TRBJ2-2; tentatively, D is TRBD2 (5 bases). Germline V gene data show CDR1 as MDHEN and CDR2 as SYDVKM. V was clipped by 6 bases and J by 3 bases, with 17 bases between them. CDR3 length: 16 amino acids. The CDR3 here is CASSSALRGHTGELFF. Here the CDR3 DNA reads TGTGCCAGCAGCTCTGCCCTTCGGGGTCACACCGGGGAGCTGTTTTTT.

The genes are TRBV7-6 and TRBJ2-2; D may be TRBD2 (6 bases). CDR3 size: 15 residues. Germline V lookup: CDR1 SGHVS, CDR2 FNYEAQ. The V gene lost 7 bases and the J gene lost 7 bases, with 19 bases spanning the gap. CDR3 in DNA: TGTGCCAGCACCCTGAGTGGGATCGGGGGCGGGGAGCTGTTTTTT. As protein: CASTLSGIGGGELFF.

This sequence joins TRBV29-1 and TRBJ2-3; 8 positions agree with TRBD1. The CDR3 is 15 residues long. Germline CDR1 SQVTM, CDR2 ANQGSEA. V trimming: 4 bases; J trimming: 5 bases; junction bases outside the gene matches: 11. CDR3 nucleotide sequence: TGCAGCGTTGGAGTCCCATTTACAGGGGGAGATACGCAGTATTTT. This sequence encodes CSVGVPFTGGDTQYF.

The rearrangement uses TRBV10-3 and TRBJ2-3; 14 bases fit TRBD2. J lost 4 bases, V lost 3 bases, and 12 bases had no gene match. The CDR3 is made up of 19 amino acids. Germline CDR1 and CDR2: ENHRY and SYGVKD. CDR3 residues: CAISDPPGTSGSRADTQYF. CDR3 DNA sequence: TGTGCCATCAGTGACCCCCCGGGGACTAGCGGGAGTCGCGCAGATACGCAGTATTTT.

This clone appeared a single time. The genes are TRBV27 and TRBJ1-2; D unresolved. The CDR3 is made up of 13 amino acids. CDR1 is MNHEY and CDR2 is SMNVEV in the germline V gene (reference sequence). Trimming stripped 6 bases from V and 2 bases from J, with 10 bases between. CDR3 loop: CASRRLGNYGYTF. The CDR3 DNA sequence: TGTGCCAGCAGGCGGCTTGGGAACTATGGCTACACCTTC.

The chain uses TRBV19 and TRBJ1-4; D is perhaps TRBD1 (6 bases). The CDR3 consists of 14 residues. CDR1 LNHDA and CDR2 SQIVND come from the germline V gene (reference sequence). Between the trimmed V and J ends, which lost 3 bases and 6 bases, there was a span of 11 bases. The CDR3 region has the DNA TGTGCCAGTAGTATGGTCGGGGGCGATGAAAAACTGTTTTTT. Amino acid sequence: CASSMVGGDEKLFF. Combining the CDR3 with reference TRBV19 and TRBJ1-4 gives the whole variable domain DGGITQSPKYLFRKEGQNVTLSCEQNLNHDAMYWYRQDPGQGLRLIYYSQIVNDFQKGDIAEGYSVSREKKESFPLTVTSAQKNPTAFYLCASSMVGGDEKLFFGSGTQLSVL.

The CDR3 DNA follows: TGTGCCAGCAGTTCCGGGACAGGGGGCCTCTACGAGCAGTACTTC. Translation: CASSSGTGGLYEQYF. V usage is TRBV28 and J usage is TRBJ2-7, with 12 bases matching TRBD1. The CDR3 has 15 residues. Per the germline V gene, CDR1 is MDHEN and CDR2 is SYDVKM. The ends lost 4 bases at V and 3 bases at J; junction bases unmatched: 4.

The CDR3 nucleotides are TGCGCCAGCAGCTGGGGACTGGAGCAGTACTTC. Residues: CASSWGLEQYF. The rearrangement joins TRBV5-1 to TRBJ2-7, with D perhaps TRBD2 (6 bases). Trimming pared 3 bases from V and 7 bases from J, leaving 8 bases between. CDR3 length equals 11 residues. The germline V gene has CDR1 SGHRS and CDR2 YFSETQ.

The chain is built from TRBV30 and TRBJ1-1; a possible D gene is TRBD1 (5 bases). The CDR3 runs 16 residues. Germline CDR1 and CDR2: GTSNPN and SVGIG (reference sequence). Trimming pared 3 bases from V and 4 bases from J, leaving 21 bases between. CDR3 residues: CAWSHLSGTPSTEAFF. CDR3 coding DNA: TGTGCCTGGAGCCATCTATCCGGGACGCCGAGCACTGAAGCTTTCTTT.

The chain is built from TRBV2 and TRBJ2-3; TRBD2 aligns across 10 bases. The CDR3 has 14 residues. Germline CDR1 is SNHLY and CDR2 is FYNNEI. Trimming removed 7 bases from V and 3 bases from J; junction bases left unmatched: 4. In DNA form, the CDR3 reads TGTGCCAGCACCTTAGCGGGAGGAACAGATACGCAGTATTTT. It encodes CASTLAGGTDTQYF.